This is a list of T cell receptor beta chains from one sample in a study of T-cell reconstitution after alpha-beta-depleted transplantation in children. TCRdb analysed the PCR reads with MiXCR anew, one entry per CDR3 protein. The sample carries 530,000 or so distinct CDR3 sequences, 25% to 30% recorded once. This specimen consisted of PBMCs, obtained before TCRalphabeta/CD19-depleted stem cell transplant. The receptor set was obtained from a boy under three years old with Wiskott-Aldrich syndrome, due to receive a stem cell transplant. CDR3s include the opening cysteine and the closing phenylalanine or tryptophan. A D gene is named only where the DNA matches it firmly. Not all rows give a size; the values are once, few, many and, for expanded clones, a class.

size,V,D,J,DNA,CDR3
NA,TRBV4-1,TRBD2,TRBJ2-7,TGCGCCAGCAGCCAACCCACGGGACTAGTTAGCCACAAATCCTACGAGCAGTACTTC,CASSQPTGLVSHKSYEQYF
few,TRBV12-3/TRBV12-4,NA,TRBJ2-7,TGTGCCAGCAGTTTAGACGTCGAGTACGAGCAGTACTTC,CASSLDVEYEQYF
few,TRBV12-3/TRBV12-4,NA,TRBJ2-5,TGTGCCAGCAGTTTGATGACACCACAAGAGACCCAGTACTTC,CASSLMTPQETQYF
many,TRBV7-2,NA,TRBJ2-7,TGTGCCAGCAGCAACCTCTACGAGCAGTACTTC,CASSNLYEQYF
few,TRBV5-5,NA,TRBJ1-1,TGTGCCAGCAGCCCCCTTAGGAACACTGAAGCTTTCTTT,CASSPLRNTEAFF
NA,TRBV5-1,NA,TRBJ2-1,TGCGCCAGCAGCTTGCCGGCGGTGTGGAGCTCCTACAATGAGCAGTTCTTC,CASSLPAVWSSYNEQFF
few,TRBV7-9,TRBD1,TRBJ1-3,TGTGCCAGCAGCTTTACAGGGGGCTCTGGAAACACCATATATTTT,CASSFTGGSGNTIYF
NA,TRBV24-1,TRBD1,TRBJ2-1,TGTGCCACCAGTGACCCACAGGGGAATAATGAGCAGTTCTTC,CATSDPQGNNEQFF
few,TRBV5-1,TRBD1,TRBJ2-7,TGCGCCAGCAGCAACCGGACAGGGGGGACCTACGAGCAGTACTTC,CASSNRTGGTYEQYF
few,TRBV5-1,TRBD2,TRBJ2-1,TGCGCCAGCAGCCCGGGACTAGCGGGAACCTCTAACTACAATGAGCAGTTCTTC,CASSPGLAGTSNYNEQFF
NA,TRBV28,NA,TRBJ2-1,TGTGCCAGCAGTTTACCTGAGGGGTTGGCCTACAATGAGCAGTTCTTC,CASSLPEGLAYNEQFF
NA,TRBV9,TRBD1,TRBJ2-4,TGTGCCAGCAGCGGGCCCGGGACAGAGGGTTTAGCCAAAAACATTCAGTACTTC,CASSGPGTEGLAKNIQYF
few,TRBV20-1,TRBD2,TRBJ2-1,TGCAGTGCTAGAGGGGGTAGCGGGAGTGCCTACAATGAGCAGTTCTTC,CSARGGSGSAYNEQFF
few,TRBV12-3/TRBV12-4,TRBD1,TRBJ2-5,TGTGCCAGCAGGACCGGGACAGGAGAGACCCAGTACTTC,CASRTGTGETQYF
few,TRBV7-6,TRBD2,TRBJ2-5,TGTGCCAGCAGCTTTAGCGGGGTCGGAGAGACCCAGTACTTC,CASSFSGVGETQYF
NA,TRBV24-1,NA,TRBJ2-5,TGTGCCACCAGTGCAGGGAGTTCAAAGACCCAGTACTTC,CATSAGSSKTQYF
NA,TRBV7-8,NA,TRBJ1-4,TGTGCCAGCAGCTTAGTCCAGGGCGGGGAAAAACTGTTTTTT,CASSLVQGGEKLFF
NA,TRBV20-1,TRBD1,TRBJ2-5,TGCAGTGCTGATAGGGCAGGGACAGGTCTCCTCGAGGGCTCCGAGACCCAGTACTTC,CSADRAGTGLLEGSETQYF
NA,TRBV10-3,TRBD2,TRBJ2-1,TGTGCCATCAGTGATACTAGCGGGAGCTACAATGAGCAGTTCTTC,CAISDTSGSYNEQFF
few,TRBV16,NA,TRBJ1-1,TGTGCCAGCAGCCAATCGTCAGGGCGGAACACTGAAGCTTTCTTT,CASSQSSGRNTEAFF
few,TRBV3-1,TRBD2,TRBJ2-3,TGTGCCAGCAGCCAAGATCCAGCGGGAGGGCCGAGGGATACGCAGTATTTT,CASSQDPAGGPRDTQYF
NA,TRBV4-2,NA,TRBJ2-1,TGTGCCAGCAGCCAACCCACTCTAGCGTATGAGCAGTTCTTC,CASSQPTLAYEQFF
NA,TRBV5-1,TRBD2,TRBJ2-1,TGCGCCAGCAGCTTGGAAAAGGGACTAGCGGGAGGGTACAATGAGCAGTTCTTC,CASSLEKGLAGGYNEQFF
few,TRBV3-1,NA,TRBJ2-2,TGTGCCAGCAGCCAAGCCATCACCGGGGAGCTGTTTTTT,CASSQAITGELFF
NA,TRBV3-1,TRBD2,TRBJ2-3,TGTGCCAGCAGCCTAGAACTAGCGGGAGGGCCGGATACGCAGTATTTT,CASSLELAGGPDTQYF
few,TRBV5-1,NA,TRBJ2-5,TGCGCCAGCAGCCCAAGCGCAGTTCAAGAGACCCAGTACTTC,CASSPSAVQETQYF
few,TRBV18,NA,TRBJ2-3,TGTGCCAGCTCACCACTAGCGGAGCAGACCATTGGGAAGACAGATACGCAGTATTTT,CASSPLAEQTIGKTDTQYF
few,TRBV7-2,NA,TRBJ2-5,TGTGCCAGCAGCTTCCACAGGGAAGAGACCCAGTACTTC,CASSFHREETQYF
NA,TRBV20-1,NA,TRBJ2-5,TGCAGTGCTAGAGATCTCCGTAGGGCTAGCGACTCGATCCAGTACTTC,CSARDLRRASDSIQYF
NA,TRBV7-2,TRBD1,TRBJ1-5,TGTGCCAGCAGCCAGACAGGGGTAGATCAGCCCCAGCATTTT,CASSQTGVDQPQHF
NA,TRBV20-1,TRBD2,TRBJ2-3,TGCAGTGCTAGAGATGGGAGGGCTAGCACAGATACGCAGTATTTT,CSARDGRASTDTQYF
few,TRBV20-1,TRBD1,TRBJ2-5,TGCAGTGCTGCCCCAGGGGGCGAAGAGACCCAGTACTTC,CSAAPGGEETQYF
NA,TRBV5-5,TRBD2,TRBJ2-1,TGTGCCAGCAGCTTGGTTCTAGCGGGAGAAAGGAATGAGCAGTTCTTC,CASSLVLAGERNEQFF
NA,TRBV4-1,NA,TRBJ2-1,TGCGCCAGCAGCCAAGAGGAATTGAGGCTAAGCTACAATGAGCAGTTCTTC,CASSQEELRLSYNEQFF
once,TRBV19,NA,TRBJ1-2,TGTGCCAGTAGAAGTCCGGCTTTTAACTATGGCTACACCTTC,CASRSPAFNYGYTF
few,TRBV6-5,NA,TRBJ1-2,TGTGCCAGCAGTTCGGGACGGGAGACTAACTGTGGCTACACCTTC,CASSSGRETNCGYTF
NA,TRBV27,NA,TRBJ2-1,TGTGCCAGCAGTTTCCGGCCTAGCGTGCTTTACAATGAGCAGTTCTTC,CASSFRPSVLYNEQFF
NA,TRBV5-1,TRBD2,TRBJ2-1,TGCGCCAGCAGCTTGGCCGGGAGGACTTACAATGAGCAGTTCTTC,CASSLAGRTYNEQFF
few,TRBV27,TRBD1,TRBJ2-2,TGTGCCAGCAGTTTGACCGGGACAGTTACCGGGGAGCTGTTTTTT,CASSLTGTVTGELFF
few,TRBV29-1,NA,TRBJ2-5,TGCAGCGTTCAAATTAGCGAGACCCAGTACTTC,CSVQISETQYF
few,TRBV20-1,NA,TRBJ1-2,TGCAGTGCTAGGGGGGGGGTTGGGACTAACTATGGCTACACCTTC,CSARGGVGTNYGYTF
few,TRBV20-1,NA,TRBJ2-2,TGCAGTGCTAGAGCCAGCGTAAGGACCGGGGAGCTGTTTTTT,CSARASVRTGELFF